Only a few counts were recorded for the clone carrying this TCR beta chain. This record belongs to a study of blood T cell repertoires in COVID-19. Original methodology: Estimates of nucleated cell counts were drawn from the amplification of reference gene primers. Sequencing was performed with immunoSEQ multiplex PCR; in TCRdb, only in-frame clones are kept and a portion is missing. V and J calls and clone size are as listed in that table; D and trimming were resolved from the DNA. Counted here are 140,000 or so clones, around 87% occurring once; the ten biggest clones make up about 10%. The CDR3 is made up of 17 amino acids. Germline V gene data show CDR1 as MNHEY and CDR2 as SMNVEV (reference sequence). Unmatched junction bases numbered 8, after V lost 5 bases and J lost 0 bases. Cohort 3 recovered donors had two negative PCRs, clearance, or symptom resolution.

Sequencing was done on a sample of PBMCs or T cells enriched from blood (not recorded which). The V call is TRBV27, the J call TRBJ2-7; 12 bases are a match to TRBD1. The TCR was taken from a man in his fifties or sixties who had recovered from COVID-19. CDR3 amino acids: CASSNMGQGAISYEQYF. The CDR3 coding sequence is TGTGCCAGCAGTAATATGGGACAGGGGGCTATCTCCTACGAGCAGTACTTC.